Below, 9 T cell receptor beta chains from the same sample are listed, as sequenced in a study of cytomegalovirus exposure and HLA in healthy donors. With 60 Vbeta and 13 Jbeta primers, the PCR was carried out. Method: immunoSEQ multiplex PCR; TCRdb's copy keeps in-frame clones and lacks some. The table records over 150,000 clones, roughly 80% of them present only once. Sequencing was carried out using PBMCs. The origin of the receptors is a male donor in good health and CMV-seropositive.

CDR3 loop: CATSRQGSNQPQHF. CDR3 coding DNA: TGTGCCACCAGCCGACAGGGGAGCAATCAGCCCCAGCATTTT. The V and J genes are TRBV15 and TRBJ1-5; TRBD1 matches 8 bases. This CDR3 contains 14 residues. With 5 bases clipped from V and 1 base from J, the junction kept 1 base outside the gene matches. CDR1 LNHNV and CDR2 YYDKDF come from the germline V gene (reference sequence).

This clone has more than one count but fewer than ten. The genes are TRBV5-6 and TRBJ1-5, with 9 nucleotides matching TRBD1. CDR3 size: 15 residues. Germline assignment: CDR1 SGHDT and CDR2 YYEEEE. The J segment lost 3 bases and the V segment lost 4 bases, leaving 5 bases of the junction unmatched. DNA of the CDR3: TGTGCCAGCAGCCTGACAGGGGGATTCAATCAGCCCCAGCATTTT. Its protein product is CASSLTGGFNQPQHF. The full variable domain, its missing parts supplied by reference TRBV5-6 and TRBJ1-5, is DAGVTQSPTHLIKTRGQQVTLRCSPKSGHDTVSWYQQALGQGPQFIFQYYEEEERQRGNFPDRFSGHQFPNYSSELNVNALLLGDSALYLCASSLTGGFNQPQHFGDGTRLSIL.

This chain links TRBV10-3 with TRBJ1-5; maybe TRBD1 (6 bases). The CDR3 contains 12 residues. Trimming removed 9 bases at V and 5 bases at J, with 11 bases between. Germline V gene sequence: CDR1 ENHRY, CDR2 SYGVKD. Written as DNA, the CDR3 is TGTGCCATTGGGACAAGTGATCAGCCCCAGCATTTT. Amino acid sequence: CAIGTSDQPQHF.

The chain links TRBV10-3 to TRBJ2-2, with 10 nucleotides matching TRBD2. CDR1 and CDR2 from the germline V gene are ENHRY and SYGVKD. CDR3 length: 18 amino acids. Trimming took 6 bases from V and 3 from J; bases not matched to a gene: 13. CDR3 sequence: CAIRPPGAGGPDTGELFF. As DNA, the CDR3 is TGTGCCATCAGACCGCCGGGAGCGGGAGGGCCTGACACCGGGGAGCTGTTTTTT.

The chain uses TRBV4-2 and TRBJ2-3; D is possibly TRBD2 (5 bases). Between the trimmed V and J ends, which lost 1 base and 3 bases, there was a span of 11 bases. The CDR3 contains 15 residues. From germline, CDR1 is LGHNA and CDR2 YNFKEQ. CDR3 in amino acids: CASSQVWERTDTQYF. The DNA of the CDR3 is TGTGCCAGCAGCCAAGTCTGGGAGAGAACAGATACGCAGTATTTT.

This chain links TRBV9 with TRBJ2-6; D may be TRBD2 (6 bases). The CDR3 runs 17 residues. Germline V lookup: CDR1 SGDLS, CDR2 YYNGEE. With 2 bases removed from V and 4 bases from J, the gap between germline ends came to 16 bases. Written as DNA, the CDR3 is TGTGCCAGCAGCGTTGTAGCGGAGGGGTCCGGGGCCAACGTCCTGACTTTC. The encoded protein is CASSVVAEGSGANVLTF.

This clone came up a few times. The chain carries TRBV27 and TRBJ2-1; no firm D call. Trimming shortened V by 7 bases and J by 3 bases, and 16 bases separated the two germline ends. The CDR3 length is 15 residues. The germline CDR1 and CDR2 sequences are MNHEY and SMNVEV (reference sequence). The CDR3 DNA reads TGTGCCAGCACCCCTCAGAGCGCGGTCTACAATGAGCAGTTCTTC. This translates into CASTPQSAVYNEQFF.

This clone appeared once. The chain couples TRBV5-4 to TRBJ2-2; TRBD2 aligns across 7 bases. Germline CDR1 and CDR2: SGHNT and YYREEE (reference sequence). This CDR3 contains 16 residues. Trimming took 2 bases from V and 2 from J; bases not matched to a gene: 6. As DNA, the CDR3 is TGTGCCAGCAGCTTTGGGGGGGGGACCAACACCGGGGAGCTGTTTTTT. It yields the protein CASSFGGGTNTGELFF. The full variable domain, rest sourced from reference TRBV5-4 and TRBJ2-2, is ETGVTQSPTHLIKTRGQQVTLRCSSQSGHNTVSWYQQALGQGPQFIFQYYREEENGRGNFPPRFSGLQFPNYSSELNVNALELDDSALYLCASSFGGGTNTGELFFGEGSRLTVL.

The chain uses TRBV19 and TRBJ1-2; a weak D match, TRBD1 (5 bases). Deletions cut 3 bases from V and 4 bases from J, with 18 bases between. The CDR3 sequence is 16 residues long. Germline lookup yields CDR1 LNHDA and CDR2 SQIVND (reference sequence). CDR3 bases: TGTGCCAGTAGTATTTTAATGTTACAGGACACCTATGGCTACACCTTC. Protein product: CASSILMLQDTYGYTF.